These 2 T cell receptor beta chains came from one sample sequenced in a study of siplizumab effects on memory and regulatory T cells. Generated by immunoSEQ multiplex PCR, the TCRdb table keeps only in-frame clones and is missing some. Of approximately 110,000 clones in the sample, around 93% were seen once. The specimen sequenced was CD4+ T cells sorted from blood. These TCRs come from a human donor in good health.

The chain carries TRBV30 and TRBJ1-6; a weak D match, TRBD1 (6 bases). The germline V gene encodes CDR1 GTSNPN and CDR2 SVGIG (reference sequence). The ends were cut back, 5 bases at V and 7 bases at J, with 9 bases in the middle. This CDR3 comprises 12 residues. CDR3 sequence (DNA): TGTGCCTGGGACACAGGGAATTCACCCCTCCACTTT. It translates to CAWDTGNSPLHF. The complete variable domain, with remaining parts taken from reference TRBV30 and TRBJ1-6, reads SQTIHQWPATLVQPVGSPLSLECTVEGTSNPNLYWYRQAAGRGLQLLFYSVGIGQISSEVPQNLSASRPQDRQFILSSKKLLLSDSGFYLCAWDTGNSPLHFGNGTRLTVT.

The chain combines TRBV9 with TRBJ2-2; 12 bases agree with TRBD2. The J segment lost 6 bases and the V segment lost 0 bases, leaving 3 bases of the junction unmatched. The V gene's germline CDR1 is SGDLS and CDR2 YYNGEE. The CDR3 is 16 residues long. The CDR3 sequence: CASSVATSGRPGELFF. CDR3 nucleotides: TGTGCCAGCAGCGTAGCGACTAGCGGGAGACCCGGGGAGCTGTTTTTT.